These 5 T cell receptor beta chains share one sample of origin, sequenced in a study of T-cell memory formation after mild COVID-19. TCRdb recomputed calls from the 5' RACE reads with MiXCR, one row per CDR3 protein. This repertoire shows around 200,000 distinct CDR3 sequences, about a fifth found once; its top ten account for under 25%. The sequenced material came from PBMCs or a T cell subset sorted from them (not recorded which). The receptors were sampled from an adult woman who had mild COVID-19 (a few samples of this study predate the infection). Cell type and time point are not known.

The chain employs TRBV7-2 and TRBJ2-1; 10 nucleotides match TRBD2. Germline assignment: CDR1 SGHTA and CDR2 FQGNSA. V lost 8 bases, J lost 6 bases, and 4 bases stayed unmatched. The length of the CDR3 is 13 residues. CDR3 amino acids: CASSLAGSNEQFF. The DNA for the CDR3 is TGTGCCAGCTCACTAGCGGGGTCCAATGAGCAGTTCTTC. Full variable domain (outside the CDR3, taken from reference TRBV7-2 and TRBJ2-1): GAGVSQSPSNKVTEKGKDVELRCDPISGHTALYWYRQSLGQGLEFLIYFQGNSAPDKSGLPSDRFSAERTGGSVSTLTIQRTQQEDSAVYLCASSLAGSNEQFFGPGTRLTVL.

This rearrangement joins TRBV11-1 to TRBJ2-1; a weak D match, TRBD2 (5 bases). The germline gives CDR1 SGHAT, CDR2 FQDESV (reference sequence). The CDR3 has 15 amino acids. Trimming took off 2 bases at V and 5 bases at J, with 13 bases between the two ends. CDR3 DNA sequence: TGTGCCAGCAGCTTACTAGCCTCCGGTCACAATGAGCAGTTCTTC. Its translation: CASSLLASGHNEQFF.

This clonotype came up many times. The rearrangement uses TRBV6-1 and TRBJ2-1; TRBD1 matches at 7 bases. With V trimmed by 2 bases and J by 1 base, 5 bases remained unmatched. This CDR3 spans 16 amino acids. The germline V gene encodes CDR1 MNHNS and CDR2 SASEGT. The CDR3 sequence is CASSEHWDSSYNEQFF. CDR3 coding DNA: TGTGCCAGCAGTGAACATTGGGACAGTTCCTACAATGAGCAGTTCTTC.

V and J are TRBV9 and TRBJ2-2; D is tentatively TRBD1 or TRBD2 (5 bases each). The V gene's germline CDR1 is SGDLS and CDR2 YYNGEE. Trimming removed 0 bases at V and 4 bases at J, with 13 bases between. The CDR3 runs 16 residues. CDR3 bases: TGTGCCAGCAGCGTAGCTCGGGACGCTGGCACCGGGGAGCTGTTTTTT. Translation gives CASSVARDAGTGELFF. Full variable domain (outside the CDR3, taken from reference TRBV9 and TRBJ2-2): DSGVTQTPKHLITATGQRVTLRCSPRSGDLSVYWYQQSLDQGLQFLIQYYNGEERAKGNILERFSAQQFPDLHSELNLSSLELGDSALYFCASSVARDAGTGELFFGEGSRLTVL.

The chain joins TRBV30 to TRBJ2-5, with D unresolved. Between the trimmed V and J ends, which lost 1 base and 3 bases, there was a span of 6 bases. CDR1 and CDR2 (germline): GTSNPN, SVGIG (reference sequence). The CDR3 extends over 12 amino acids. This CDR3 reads CAWSEGEETQYF. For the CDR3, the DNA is TGTGCCTGGAGTGAAGGCGAAGAGACCCAGTACTTC.